A single sample is the source of the 18 T cell receptor beta chains below, sequenced in a study of T-cell reconstitution after alpha-beta-depleted transplantation in children. Researchers prepared the TCRbeta library using unique molecular identifiers, the study reports. MiXCR, run by TCRdb on the PCR reads, gives a single entry per CDR3 protein. The sample gives about 610,000 distinct CDR3 sequences, approximately 10% of which show up once; about 4.3% is in the top ten. This specimen was PBMCs from the stem cell graft donor, taken from the stem cell graft. These receptors originate from a human donor who donated a stem cell graft to a child with acute myeloid leukemia.

This clonotype showed up many times. This chain uses TRBV24-1 with TRBJ2-2; no definite D call. Per germline, CDR1 KGHDR and CDR2 SFDVKD. The CDR3 sequence is 14 residues long. V was pared by 7 bases and J by 2 bases, with 10 bases between. For the CDR3, the DNA is TGTGCCACCAGCCCTCATGCTAACACCGGGGAGCTGTTTTTT. It translates to CATSPHANTGELFF.

The rearrangement joins TRBV19 to TRBJ2-7; TRBD1 might be the D (5 bases). The CDR3 runs to 13 residues. Trimming left V 6 bases short and J 0 bases short, with 9 bases between. CDR1 and CDR2 (germline): LNHDA, SQIVND (reference sequence). CDR3 sequence reads: CASSQGVSYEQYF. CDR3 DNA: TGTGCCAGTAGCCAAGGGGTCTCCTACGAGCAGTACTTC. Filled out from reference TRBV19 and TRBJ2-7, the complete variable domain reads DGGITQSPKYLFRKEGQNVTLSCEQNLNHDAMYWYRQDPGQGLRLIYYSQIVNDFQKGDIAEGYSVSREKKESFPLTVTSAQKNPTAFYLCASSQGVSYEQYFGPGTRLTVT.

This clonotype was seen more than once but under ten times. The gene calls are TRBV4-3 and TRBJ2-3; 9 bases align to TRBD2. The CDR3 has 16 residues. The junction had 8 bases not matched to a gene; V was cut back by 3 bases and J by 4 bases. The germline gives CDR1 LGHNA, CDR2 YSLEER. CDR3 DNA sequence: TGCGCCAGCAGCCATTCTCTAGCGGGGTCACCAGATACGCAGTATTTT. Amino acids: CASSHSLAGSPDTQYF.

This clonotype was recorded at least ten times. The V and J genes are TRBV24-1 and TRBJ1-1, with D possibly matching TRBD1 (5 bases). CDR1 is KGHDR and CDR2 is SFDVKD in the germline V gene. The CDR3 runs 15 residues. The V gene lost 3 bases and the J gene lost 1 base, with 11 bases spanning the gap. In DNA, the CDR3 is TGTGCCACCAGTGATCCAGGACACACGAACACTGAAGCTTTCTTT. Residues: CATSDPGHTNTEAFF.

This clonotype was seen a few times. This rearrangement joins TRBV19 to TRBJ2-1; 8 nucleotides agree with TRBD2. The V gene's germline CDR1 is LNHDA and CDR2 SQIVND (reference sequence). The CDR3 sequence is 16 residues long. V lost 1 base, J lost 4 bases, and 6 bases stayed unmatched. CDR3 in DNA: TGTGCCAGTAGTATAGGAATTAGCGGGATTTACAATGAGCAGTTCTTC. It is translated as CASSIGISGIYNEQFF. The entire variable domain, with the rest obtained from reference TRBV19 and TRBJ2-1, is as follows: DGGITQSPKYLFRKEGQNVTLSCEQNLNHDAMYWYRQDPGQGLRLIYYSQIVNDFQKGDIAEGYSVSREKKESFPLTVTSAQKNPTAFYLCASSIGISGIYNEQFFGPGTRLTVL.

This clonotype has a handful of counts. This chain links TRBV10-3 with TRBJ2-3, with 7 positions matching TRBD2. Germline V CDR1 and CDR2: ENHRY, SYGVKD. This CDR3 region has 14 residues. J gave up 0 bases and V 5 bases, and 2 bases lay outside the gene matches. The CDR3 nucleotides are TGTGCCATCAGTTCTAGCGGTAGCACAGATACGCAGTATTTT. Translated, it gives CAISSSGSTDTQYF.

This clonotype turned up a few times. The rearrangement links TRBV6-2 or TRBV6-3 to TRBJ1-1; TRBD1 might be the D (6 bases). Trimming cost V 4 bases and J 4 bases, with 7 bases left between them. The CDR3 extends over 12 amino acids. Germline loops: CDR1 MNHEY, CDR2 SVGEGT. Here the CDR3 reads CASSSGATEAFF. As DNA, the CDR3 is TGTGCCAGCAGTTCGGGGGCCACTGAAGCTTTCTTT.

This clonotype was detected ten times or more. The CDR3 is CSAEYGFGGQISNQPQHF. The CDR3, as DNA: TGCAGTGCTGAATACGGATTCGGGGGGCAGATTTCCAATCAGCCCCAGCATTTT. This rearrangement joins TRBV20-1 to TRBJ1-5, with D perhaps TRBD1 (6 bases). The V and J ends lost 5 bases and 3 bases respectively, with 26 bases between them. CDR1 is DFQATT and CDR2 is SNEGSKA in the germline V gene (reference sequence). The CDR3 spans 18 residues.

This clonotype has a count of ten or more. The chain combines TRBV12-3 or TRBV12-4 with TRBJ2-3; weak D call: TRBD1 (6 bases). The germline V and J ends were trimmed by 1 base and 2 bases, with 13 bases remaining between them. The CDR3 consists of 16 residues. Here the CDR3 DNA reads TGTGCCAGCAGTTTAGACCCAGGGGATTACACAGATACGCAGTATTTT. It is translated as CASSLDPGDYTDTQYF.

This clonotype appeared many times. The genes are TRBV20-1 and TRBJ2-3, with D unclear. The V gene lost 6 bases and the J gene lost 8 bases, with 9 bases spanning the gap. CDR1 is DFQATT and CDR2 is SNEGSKA in the germline V gene (reference sequence). CDR3 length equals 10 residues. The DNA of the CDR3 is TGCAGTGCGAGGACGGGTACGCAGTATTTT. As protein: CSARTGTQYF.

This clonotype was counted between two and nine times. The V and J genes are TRBV12-3 or TRBV12-4 and TRBJ2-3; D might be TRBD1 (7 bases). Trimming left V 6 bases short and J 0 bases short, with 16 bases between. The CDR3 has 16 amino acids. Here the CDR3 reads CASSPDRTISTDTQYF. CDR3 nucleotide sequence: TGTGCCAGCAGCCCGGACAGGACTATTAGCACAGATACGCAGTATTTT.

This clonotype was observed a few times. The rearrangement links TRBV11-2 to TRBJ2-7, with D perhaps matching TRBD1 or TRBD2 (5 bases each). Between the trimmed V and J ends, which lost 5 bases and 5 bases, there was a span of 13 bases. The CDR3 has 13 residues. The germline V gene has CDR1 SGHAT and CDR2 FQNNGV. The CDR3 nucleotides read TGTGCCAGCAGCGCGGCAGGGAGTAACGAGCAGTACTTC. Its translation: CASSAAGSNEQYF.

This clonotype has a single count. V usage is TRBV20-1 and J usage is TRBJ1-2; D may be TRBD1 (6 bases). Trimming cost V 0 bases and J 5 bases, with 16 bases left between them. The CDR3 length is 15 residues. Germline V gives CDR1 DFQATT, CDR2 SNEGSKA (reference sequence). The CDR3 nucleotides are TGCAGTGCTAGAGATTCCGGGGGGCTAGGGTATGGCTACACCTTC. Protein: CSARDSGGLGYGYTF.

This chain connects TRBV7-9 to TRBJ2-7; D possibly corresponds to TRBD2 (5 bases). Between the trimmed V and J ends, which lost 1 base and 2 bases, there was a span of 9 bases. The CDR3 spans 14 residues. Germline CDR1 SEHNR, CDR2 FQNEAQ (reference sequence). The CDR3 bases are TGTGCCAGCAGCTTAGAGGTAGCGCCCTACGAGCAGTACTTC. Protein: CASSLEVAPYEQYF.

This clonotype was picked up many times. The J gene is TRBJ2-7, the V gene TRBV4-2; D is perhaps TRBD1 or TRBD2 (5 bases each). Trimming pared 0 bases from V and 3 bases from J, leaving 9 bases between. Germline assignment: CDR1 LGHNA and CDR2 YNFKEQ. The CDR3 is 14 amino acids. The CDR3: CASSQEGPRYEQYF. The CDR3 region has the DNA TGTGCCAGCAGCCAAGAGGGACCTCGCTACGAGCAGTACTTC.

J is TRBJ2-7 and V is TRBV3-1; the D call may be TRBD1 or TRBD2 (6 bases each). V lost 3 bases, J lost 4 bases, and 16 bases lay in between. Germline lookup yields CDR1 LGHDT and CDR2 YNNKEL (reference sequence). The CDR3 is 15 amino acids. The CDR3 is CASSQMRGAGYEQYF. CDR3 DNA: TGTGCCAGCAGCCAGATGAGGGGGGCCGGATACGAGCAGTACTTC.

This clonotype was counted only a few times. The V gene is TRBV7-3, the J gene TRBJ2-3; TRBD2 matches 7 bases. V trimming: 3 bases; J trimming: 3 bases; junction bases outside the gene matches: 6. CDR1 SGHTA and CDR2 FQGTGA come from the germline V gene. This CDR3 comprises 15 residues. The CDR3 reads CASSFRAGPTDTQYF. The CDR3 DNA follows: TGTGCCAGCAGCTTTCGAGCGGGACCAACAGATACGCAGTATTTT.

The chain combines TRBV5-4 with TRBJ2-2; D is possibly TRBD1 (6 bases). Germline lookup yields CDR1 SGHNT and CDR2 YYREEE (reference sequence). This CDR3 has 16 residues. Trimming took off 3 bases at V and 0 bases at J, with 12 bases between the two ends. The CDR3 region has the DNA TGTGCCAGCAGCTCAACAGGGATCACGAACACCGGGGAGCTGTTTTTT. It specifies CASSSTGITNTGELFF.